A single sample gave rise to the 2 T cell receptor beta chains below, sequenced in a study of blood T cells in healthy people across ages. A second roughly 7 to 11 cycle PCR used barcoded and J-beta primers. TCRdb itself ran the 5' RACE reads through MiXCR, one entry per CDR3 protein. The data show a few hundred thousand distinct CDR3 sequences, with approximately 52% seen just once and about 54% held by the top ten. Sequences were obtained from blood. These TCRs come from a man in his 60s in good health.

This clonotype was seen a handful of times. J is TRBJ2-3 and V is TRBV7-6; 8 bases map to TRBD2. The V segment lost 0 bases and the J segment 0 bases; nucleotides outside the gene matches: 8. From germline, CDR1 is SGHVS and CDR2 FNYEAQ. The CDR3 sequence is 18 residues long. DNA for the CDR3: TGTGCCAGCAGCTTAGCGAGCCTCACTAGCGGTAGCACAGATACGCAGTATTTT. Translating gives CASSLASLTSGSTDTQYF.

The table lists this clonotype with a count of one. The chain joins TRBV5-6 to TRBJ2-1, with 7 bases lining up with TRBD1. Germline V CDR1 and CDR2: SGHDT, YYEEEE. The J segment lost 4 bases and the V segment lost 5 bases, leaving 9 bases of the junction unmatched. The CDR3 consists of 15 residues. CDR3 sequence reads: CASRSTGPSYNEQFF. CDR3 DNA: TGTGCCAGCAGATCGACAGGGCCGTCTTACAATGAGCAGTTCTTC.